The 10 T cell receptor beta chains presented below share a single source sample, sequenced in a study of vaccination effects on CD4 cells after COVID-19. Sequencing used immunoSEQ multiplex PCR; TCRdb keeps in-frame clones, though not all of them. The data show tens of thousands of clones, about three quarters seen once. The antigens of these receptors remain unknown. ViraFEST used viral peptide pools to expand antigen-specific CD4+ T cells before sequencing. At the end of roughly 9 days of culture, CD4+ T cells were isolated. The vaccine given was either BNT162b2 or mRNA-1273, in two doses. The sequencing used CD4+ T cells from PBMCs cultured with SARS-CoV-2 spike peptides, collected after COVID-19 vaccination. These receptors came from a human donor who received a COVID-19 vaccine. Some clones in this sample may be carry-over from other donors' samples.

The chain recombines TRBV18 with TRBJ1-3, with TRBD1 matching over 8 bases. J lost 2 bases, V lost 5 bases, and 8 bases had no gene match. The CDR3 is 16 amino acids. Germline values: CDR1 KGHSH, CDR2 LQKENI. Here the CDR3 DNA reads TGTGCCAGCTCAGACACAGGGGGAATTACTGGAAACACCATATATTTT. Translation gives CASSDTGGITGNTIYF.

The chain combines TRBV7-9 with TRBJ2-3; possibly TRBD2 for D (5 bases). Germline V gene lookup returns CDR1 SEHNR and CDR2 FQNEAQ (reference sequence). The germline V and J ends were trimmed by 4 bases and 0 bases, with 14 bases remaining between them. The CDR3 is 16 residues long. The CDR3 nucleotides read TGTGCCAGCAGCTCCCCACTAGGGATTAGCACAGATACGCAGTATTTT. Protein: CASSSPLGISTDTQYF. The variable domain in full, with the rest retrieved from reference TRBV7-9 and TRBJ2-3, is DTGVSQNPRHKITKRGQNVTFRCDPISEHNRLYWYRQTLGQGPEFLTYFQNEAQLEKSRLLSDRFSAERPKGSFSTLEIQRTEQGDSAMYLCASSSPLGISTDTQYFGPGTRLTVL.

The sample holds a few counts of this clone. The J gene is TRBJ1-2, the V gene TRBV3-1 (or the pseudogene TRBV3-2); D may be TRBD1 (5 bases). This CDR3 region has 14 residues. V lost 3 bases and J lost 8, with 16 bases in between. CDR1 LGHDT and CDR2 YNNKEL come from the germline V gene (reference sequence). The CDR3 bases are TGTGCCAGCAGCCATCGGGACCCGGAGGGGGGCTACACCTTC. This encodes CASSHRDPEGGYTF.

The table lists this clone with a few counts. The V and J genes are TRBV7-2 and TRBJ2-5; maybe TRBD2 (5 bases). This CDR3 contains 13 residues. V was cut by 4 bases and J by 9 bases, with 15 bases left in between. Germline assignment: CDR1 SGHTA and CDR2 FQGNSA. CDR3 bases: TGTGCCAGCAGCTCAGGACCGGAGGAGGCCCAGTACTTC. Protein sequence: CASSSGPEEAQYF.

This clone was recorded once. This chain's CDR3 is CASSIDRGQGKTGELFF. CDR3 nucleotide sequence: TGTGCCAGTAGTATAGATAGAGGCCAGGGGAAAACCGGGGAGCTGTTTTTT. J is TRBJ2-2 and V is TRBV19; TRBD1 is a possible D gene (6 bases). CDR3 length equals 17 residues. Deletions cut 0 bases from V and 5 bases from J, with 16 bases between. In germline, CDR1 is LNHDA, CDR2 SQIVND (reference sequence).

The rearrangement uses TRBV5-1 and TRBJ1-1; 9 bases fit TRBD1. The V gene end was trimmed by 4 bases and the J gene end by 5 bases; junction bases not matched to a gene: 9. Germline assignment: CDR1 SGHRS and CDR2 YFSETQ. The CDR3 runs 15 residues. CDR3 coding DNA: TGCGCCAGCAGCAATACAGGGGGCGCAGGGACTGAAGCTTTCTTT. Translated, it gives CASSNTGGAGTEAFF.

The J gene is TRBJ1-2, the V gene TRBV4-3; D is perhaps TRBD1 (6 bases). V lost 2 bases and J 7 bases, leaving 8 bases between the germline ends. Germline V gene data show CDR1 as LGHNA and CDR2 as YSLEER. This CDR3 region has 12 residues. The CDR3 sequence is CASSQNRAGYTF. The CDR3 region has the DNA TGCGCCAGCAGCCAAAACAGGGCTGGCTACACCTTC.

The rearrangement links TRBV11-2 to TRBJ2-1, with 10 positions matching TRBD2. The junction had 5 bases not matched to a gene; V was cut back by 6 bases and J by 0 bases. Per germline, CDR1 SGHAT and CDR2 FQNNGV. There are 16 residues in the CDR3. CDR3 sequence reads: CASSTTSGVSYNEQFF. For the CDR3, the DNA is TGTGCCAGCAGTACTACTAGCGGGGTCTCCTACAATGAGCAGTTCTTC.

The chain joins TRBV5-1 to TRBJ1-1; D remains ambiguous. Trimming took 4 bases from V and 1 from J, leaving 11 bases between them. The germline gives CDR1 SGHRS, CDR2 YFSETQ. This CDR3 is 14 amino acids long. The CDR3 loop reads CASSPQGPNTEAFF. The CDR3 DNA is TGCGCCAGCAGCCCCCAAGGCCCGAACACTGAAGCTTTCTTT.

The V call is TRBV7-5, the J call TRBJ1-6. TRBV7-5 is reported as a pseudogene. CDR3 length equals 16 residues. The CDR3 is CARSTGGLAGGSPLHF. CDR3 coding DNA: TGTGCCAGAAGCACGGGGGGGTTGGCAGGGGGTTCACCCCTCCACTTT.